The rows below give T cell receptor beta chains drawn from one sample of a study of T cell changes during pregnancy in multiple sclerosis. Assay: immunoSEQ multiplex PCR; the TCRdb copy retains only in-frame clones and omits some. The profile shows just under 20,000 clones, 80% to 90% of them singletons. Sequencing was performed on CD8+ T cells from peripheral blood mononuclear cells, taken in the second trimester of pregnancy. Receptor source: a female donor in good health, enrolled as a control in a pregnancy study. Both conserved end residues are part of each CDR3. D genes are given only for firm matches. Clone size appears in some rows only: once, few, many, or a class for an expanded clone.

v_gene	d_gene	abundance	j_gene	CDR3nt	CDR3aa
TRBV14	-	-	TRBJ1-5	TGTGCCAGCAGCCAATTCGGGCAGCCCCAGCATTTT	CASSQFGQPQHF
TRBV10-2	-	-	TRBJ1-1	TGCGCCAGCATGACAGGATCAATGAGCACTGAAGCTTTCTTT	CASMTGSMSTEAFF
TRBV27	TRBD1	-	TRBJ1-2	TGTGCCAGCAGCCCGGACAGGGGGCAGTTTAACTATGGCTACACCTTC	CASSPDRGQFNYGYTF
TRBV6-1	-	once	TRBJ2-3	TGTGCCAGCAGTGTTATAGCGGATGCTAGCACAGATACGCAGTATTTT	CASSVIADASTDTQYF
TRBV5-4	TRBD1	once	TRBJ2-7	TGTGCCAGCAGCTATGGGACAGGGGGCAAGGACGAGCAGTACTTC	CASSYGTGGKDEQYF
TRBV30	TRBD1	once	TRBJ1-2	TGTGCCTGGACCCCAGCTGGGACAGATTATGGCTACACCTTC	CAWTPAGTDYGYTF
TRBV14	TRBD1	-	TRBJ1-6	TGTGCCAGCAGCCAAGTTGGCAGGGGGAATAATTCACCCCTCCACTTT	CASSQVGRGNNSPLHF
TRBV4-1	TRBD1	-	TRBJ2-7	TGCGCCAGCAGCAAAGGACAGGGCTACGAGCAGTACTTC	CASSKGQGYEQYF
TRBV2	TRBD1	-	TRBJ1-2	TGTGCCACTACAGGGGAGGAGGATGGCTACACCTTC	CATTGEEDGYTF
TRBV7-7	TRBD2	-	TRBJ2-2	TGTGCTAGCAGCTTAGCAGTGTACGGGAGGGACCACACCGGGGAGCTGTTTTTT	CASSLAVYGRDHTGELFF
TRBV5-8	TRBD1	-	TRBJ1-2	TGTGCCAGCAGCCGGCGCCGGGACAGGGGTAACTATGGCTACACCTTC	CASSRRRDRGNYGYTF
TRBV7-9	-	-	TRBJ2-7	TGTGCCAGCAGCTTAGTATCCCTCTACGAGCAGTACTTC	CASSLVSLYEQYF
TRBV6-6	-	-	TRBJ2-3	TGTGCCAGCAGTTACTTAATAGCGCGTTGGACAGATACGCAGTATTTT	CASSYLIARWTDTQYF
TRBV6-1	TRBD2	-	TRBJ2-2	TGTGCCAGCAGTGAAACTAGCGGGAGTCCCGGGGAGCTGTTTTTT	CASSETSGSPGELFF
TRBV15	-	-	TRBJ1-6	TGTGCCACCAGCAGAGCCGCAGAAAATTCACCCCTCCACTTT	CATSRAAENSPLHF
TRBV5-1	-	-	TRBJ2-1	TGCGCCAGCAGCTTGGGACAGAGCTCCTACAATGAGCAGTTCTTC	CASSLGQSSYNEQFF
TRBV27	TRBD1	-	TRBJ1-1	TGTGCCAGCAGTTTACAAGGGACAGGGGGCGGCACTGAAGCTTTCTTT	CASSLQGTGGGTEAFF
TRBV5-6	TRBD1	-	TRBJ1-5	TGTGCCAGCAGTTACGACAGGGAACCTTTTTATAGCAATCAGCCCCAGCATTTT	CASSYDREPFYSNQPQHF
TRBV19	TRBD2	-	TRBJ2-1	TGTGCCAGTAGTGCGCTTCTAGCGGGAGGTGTTAATGAGCAGTTCTTC	CASSALLAGGVNEQFF
TRBV6-6	-	-	TRBJ2-7	TGTGCCAGCCTAGGCCACGAAGGGGGCTACGAGCAGTACTTC	CASLGHEGGYEQYF
TRBV13	TRBD2	-	TRBJ2-7	TGTGCCAGCAGCTCGGCGACGGGGGGGGGATACGAGCAGTACTTC	CASSSATGGGYEQYF
TRBV19	TRBD2	once	TRBJ2-1	TGTGCCATATCTAGCGGCCCATACAATGAGCAGTTCTTC	CAISSGPYNEQFF
TRBV14	-	-	TRBJ1-2	TGTGCCAGCAGCTCTACAGTGGACTATGGCTACACCTTC	CASSSTVDYGYTF
TRBV9	TRBD1	-	TRBJ1-4	TGTGCCAGCAGCGTAGGGGAACAGGGGTCTGAAAAACTGTTTTTT	CASSVGEQGSEKLFF
TRBV27	-	-	TRBJ2-7	TGTGCCAGCAGTCTAACTAGATCCTACGAGCAGTACTTC	CASSLTRSYEQYF
TRBV6-4	-	-	TRBJ1-1	TGTGCCAGCAGTGAGTCTTGGGGGGGTACGACTGAAGCTTTCTTT	CASSESWGGTTEAFF
TRBV7-9	TRBD1	-	TRBJ2-7	TGTGCCAGCAGCTTAGTAGGGACAGGCATTGACGAGCAGTACTTC	CASSLVGTGIDEQYF